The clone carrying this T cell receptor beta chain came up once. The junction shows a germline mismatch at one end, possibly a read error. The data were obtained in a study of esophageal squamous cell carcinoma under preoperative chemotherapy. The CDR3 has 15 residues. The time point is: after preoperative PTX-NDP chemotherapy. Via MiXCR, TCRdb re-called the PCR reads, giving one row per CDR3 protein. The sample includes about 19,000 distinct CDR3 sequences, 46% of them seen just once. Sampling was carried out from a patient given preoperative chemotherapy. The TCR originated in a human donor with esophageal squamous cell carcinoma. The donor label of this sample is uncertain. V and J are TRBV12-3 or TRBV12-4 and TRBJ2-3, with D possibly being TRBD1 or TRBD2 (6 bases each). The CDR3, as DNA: TGTGCCAGCGTTCCGGGGCTGGGGGGCAAAAATATTCAGTACTTT. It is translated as CASVPGLGGKNIQYF.